This T cell receptor beta chain was identified in a study of blood T cell repertoires in COVID-19. Across the study: Researchers got acute and convalescent COVID-19 samples from the United States, Italy and Spain.

Under the authors' procedure: Estimated nucleated cell counts came from reference gene primer amplification. Sequenced by immunoSEQ multiplex PCR; TCRdb stores in-frame clones only, minus some. Clone size and the V and J calls come from that table; the DNA yielded D and trimming. The sample shows about 270,000 clones, 65% to 90% of them seen only once. The receptor was derived from a human donor in a cohort sampled during active COVID-19. The sequenced sample was peripheral blood.

The CDR3, as DNA: TGTGCCAGCAGTTACTCTGAACTAAGGAACACTGAAGCTTTCTTT. Amino acid sequence: CASSYSELRNTEAFF. This chain uses TRBV6-5 with TRBJ1-1; D call uncertain. V lost 0 bases, J lost 1 base, and 9 bases lay in between. Germline assignment: CDR1 MNHEY and CDR2 SVGAGI. This CDR3 is 15 amino acids long.